This T cell receptor (beta chain) is drawn from a study of control samples from healthy donors and cancer patients (dated by TCRdb to about 2020). Trimming at the junction amounts to 0 bases on V and 3 bases on J, and the germline ends lie 20 bases apart. The germline V gene specifies KGHDR as CDR1 and SFDVKD as CDR2. Spanning cysteine to valine, the CDR3 consists of 18 amino acids. The sequence is cut down to CDR3 DNA, 54 bases in frame from base 1. With respect to this clone: The antigen it binds to is not known. No per-base quality is available; no much larger clone lies one base away.

Libraries were prepared through the immunoSEQ multiplex PCR assay. TCRdb mirrors the immuneACCESS table, restricted to in-frame sequences. Some clones are absent from its copies; in checked studies, under half trace to an unresolved V gene, and the reason for the others is unknown. Across this sample there are 100,000 to 150,000 clones, with 80% to 95% seen only once. The ten largest clonotypes hold almost 2.5% of the sample. The chain couples TRBV24-1 to TRBJ2-7, with a tentative D gene TRBD1 over 5 matching bases. Specimen: blood. The receptor was isolated from a man aged 18 to 29 in good health. The CDR3 here reads CATSDLQGRPRLDYEQYV. The DNA sequence reads TGTGCCACCAGTGATTTGCAGGGTCGACCTAGACTTGACTACGAGCAGTACGTC.